Sequencing of this TCR beta chain was carried out in a study of beta chain features in type 1 diabetes. TCRB transcripts that were expressed got sequenced, as all of the isolated RNA had been reverse transcribed. Assay: immunoSEQ multiplex PCR; the TCRdb copy retains only in-frame clones and omits some. Here the sample spans roughly 400,000 clones, around 14% being singletons. V lost 0 bases and J 15 bases, leaving 16 bases between the germline ends. Germline loops: CDR1 LNHDA, CDR2 SQIVND (reference sequence). The CDR3 length is 13 residues. This TCR was sampled from a man aged 25-40 years in good health. The rearrangement uses TRBV19 and TRBJ2-3; D uncertain. What was sequenced was naive CD4+ T cells from blood. CDR3 residues: CASSIDLSRFHYF. Here the CDR3 DNA reads TGTGCCAGTAGTATAGATCTTAGTCGTTTTCACTATTTT.